Following are 25 T cell receptor beta chains from one sample sequenced in a study of molecular identifiers for immune sequencing clone quantification. Each CDR3 protein is one row after TCRdb ran MiXCR on the PCR reads. The table records 350,000 or so distinct CDR3 sequences, 20% to 25% of them present only once. The specimen was naive CD8+ T cells from blood, with Jurkat cell RNA spiked in. The sample's subset: FACS-sorted CD8+CD4-CCR7+CD45RA+ naive T cells. These receptors were taken from a human donor in good health. Some libraries in this study had Jurkat cell RNA spiked in.

This clonotype came up many times. The CDR3 loop is CAWSVGYQPQHF. Written as DNA, the CDR3 is TGTGCCTGGAGTGTAGGGTATCAGCCCCAGCATTTT. This rearrangement joins TRBV30 to TRBJ1-5; no definite D call. This CDR3 spans 12 amino acids. The V end lost 0 bases, the J end lost 5 bases, and 5 bases lay between the germline ends. Germline CDR1 GTSNPN, CDR2 SVGIG (reference sequence).

This clonotype came up many times. The chain recombines TRBV5-1 with TRBJ1-1; TRBD1 agrees at 9 bases. The germline V gene has CDR1 SGHRS and CDR2 YFSETQ. V trimming: 4 bases; J trimming: 3 bases; junction bases outside the gene matches: 7. This CDR3 is built from 15 residues. The CDR3 sequence: CASSIGTGIDTEAFF. CDR3 nucleotides: TGCGCCAGCAGCATCGGGACAGGGATCGACACTGAAGCTTTCTTT.

With respect to this clonotype: A read error may explain this, as a much larger clone is one base away. The rearrangement uses TRBV6-5 and TRBJ2-1; 7 bases are a match to TRBD1. The CDR3 length is 15 residues. CDR1 is MNHEY and CDR2 is SVGAGI in the germline V gene. The CDR3 DNA follows: TGTGCCAGCAGTTACACAGGGGTTGATTACAGTGAGCAGTTCTTC. As protein: CASSYTGVDYSEQFF.

This clonotype was observed at least ten times. The V and J genes are TRBV7-2 and TRBJ2-5; 8 bases fit TRBD1. After removal of 3 bases from V and 4 bases from J, the junction contained 4 bases not matched to a gene. Germline lookup yields CDR1 SGHTA and CDR2 FQGNSA. The CDR3 sequence is 14 residues long. The CDR3 region is CASSFGQGRETQYF. CDR3 nucleotide sequence: TGTGCCAGCAGCTTCGGACAGGGAAGAGAGACCCAGTACTTC.

This clonotype appeared many times. The rearrangement links TRBV13 to TRBJ1-1; D is uncertain. CDR1 is PRHDT and CDR2 is FYEKMQ in the germline V gene (reference sequence). Trimming stripped 5 bases from V and 0 bases from J, with 13 bases between. There are 15 residues in the CDR3. As DNA, the CDR3 is TGTGCCAGCAGCCCCCCCCTTTCCCTGAACACTGAAGCTTTCTTT. It yields the protein CASSPPLSLNTEAFF.

With regard to this clonotype: A much larger clone lies a single base off, so this may be a read error. This chain connects TRBV12-5 to TRBJ2-1, with D unresolved. CDR3 size: 14 residues. Germline V gene lookup returns CDR1 LGHNT and CDR2 FRNRAP. Here the CDR3 DNA reads TGTGCTAGTGGTATGGTCCCAGATTACAATGAGCAGTTCTTC. As protein: CASGMVPDYNEQFF.

This clonotype came up many times. V usage is TRBV27 and J usage is TRBJ1-5, with 7 bases that match TRBD1. Germline CDR1 reads MNHEY; CDR2 reads SMNVEV (reference sequence). This CDR3 has 14 residues. V shed 6 bases and J 3 bases; nucleotides not matched to a gene: 5. In DNA form, the CDR3 reads TGTGCCAGCAGCCACAGGGGTCTCAATCAGCCCCAGCATTTT. This sequence encodes CASSHRGLNQPQHF.

The gene calls are TRBV11-2 and TRBJ1-1; D possibly corresponds to TRBD1 (6 bases). The CDR3 sequence is 15 residues long. The V gene lost 6 bases and the J gene lost 5 bases, with 19 bases spanning the gap. Germline V lookup: CDR1 SGHAT, CDR2 FQNNGV. The CDR3 nucleotides read TGTGCCAGCAGAAAAGAACAGGGCGCGGGGACTGAAGCTTTCTTT. Its translation is CASRKEQGAGTEAFF.

In this sample, this clonotype turned up many times. The rearrangement links TRBV4-1 to TRBJ2-5; D is perhaps TRBD1 (5 bases). Deletions cut 0 bases from V and 4 bases from J, with 12 bases between. This CDR3 contains 15 residues. The germline CDR1 and CDR2 sequences are MGHRA and YSYEKL. DNA for the CDR3: TGCGCCAGCAGCCAAGAGACCCAGGGTAGAGAGACCCAGTACTTC. Its translation: CASSQETQGRETQYF.

The table lists this clonotype with many counts. The chain couples TRBV27 to TRBJ2-7; D tentatively reads TRBD1 or TRBD2 (5 bases each). V was pared by 4 bases and J by 3 bases, with 10 bases between. Germline assignment: CDR1 MNHEY and CDR2 SMNVEV (reference sequence). This CDR3 is built from 13 residues. CDR3 coding DNA: TGTGCCAGCAGTTCGGGGCCCCGCTACGAGCAGTACTTC. As protein: CASSSGPRYEQYF.

This clonotype was seen a few times. V usage is TRBV12-3 or TRBV12-4 and J usage is TRBJ1-2; D is possibly TRBD1 (5 bases). The CDR3 is 14 residues long. Trimming took off 3 bases at V and 2 bases at J, with 10 bases between the two ends. The CDR3 DNA is TGTGCCAGCAGTTTTGGGGGGTTCAACTATGGCTACACCTTC. Amino acid sequence: CASSFGGFNYGYTF.

This clonotype was detected many times. V is TRBV27 and J is TRBJ2-2; no clear D gene. V lost 5 bases, J lost 5 bases, and 6 bases lay in between. CDR3 length equals 12 residues. Per germline, CDR1 MNHEY and CDR2 SMNVEV (reference sequence). CDR3 residues: CASSPKTGELFF. In DNA, the CDR3 is TGTGCCAGCAGTCCTAAAACCGGGGAGCTGTTTTTT.

This clonotype appeared many times. The chain combines TRBV27 with TRBJ2-3, with 8 nucleotides matching TRBD2. The CDR3 is 14 residues long. Germline V CDR1 and CDR2: MNHEY, SMNVEV (reference sequence). The J segment lost 5 bases and the V segment lost 5 bases, leaving 6 bases of the junction unmatched. The DNA for the CDR3 is TGTGCCAGCAGTCCCGGACTAGCTGTAGATACGCAGTATTTT. Encoded protein: CASSPGLAVDTQYF.

The sample holds many counts of this clonotype. The chain is built from TRBV9 and TRBJ2-1; 9 positions agree with TRBD1. Trimming cost V 4 bases and J 5 bases; bases outside gene matches: 10. CDR1 and CDR2 (germline): SGDLS, YYNGEE. The CDR3 contains 16 residues. The CDR3 spells CASSPSWTGVDNEQFF. CDR3 DNA: TGTGCCAGCAGCCCGTCGTGGACAGGGGTCGACAATGAGCAGTTCTTC.

This clonotype was picked up many times. The chain carries TRBV5-6 and TRBJ2-5, with TRBD1 matching over 7 bases. J lost 4 bases, V lost 4 bases, and 10 bases had no gene match. This CDR3 contains 15 residues. Germline CDR1 reads SGHDT; CDR2 reads YYEEEE. In DNA, the CDR3 is TGTGCCAGCAGCACCCGGGACAGCATTGGAGAGACCCAGTACTTC. This translates into CASSTRDSIGETQYF.

The rearrangement links TRBV24-1 to TRBJ2-4, with D uncertain. V was shortened by 3 bases and J by 7 bases, with 12 bases between the two germline ends. CDR1 is KGHDR, CDR2 SFDVKD, per germline. The CDR3 loop spans 14 amino acids. This CDR3 is CATSDRDFENIQYF. The CDR3 DNA sequence: TGTGCCACCAGTGATCGCGACTTTGAGAACATTCAGTACTTC.

As concerns this clonotype: A single base separates this from a much larger clone, so it may be a read error. The rearrangement joins TRBV9 to TRBJ2-6; unclear D gene. The CDR3 consists of 13 residues. Germline lookup yields CDR1 SGDLS and CDR2 YYNGEE. Trimming left V 7 bases short and J 2 bases short, with 7 bases between. The CDR3 spells CASRNTGANVLTF. The CDR3 coding sequence is TGTGCCAGCCGCAATACTGGGGCCAACGTCCTGACTTTC.

This clonotype has a count of ten or more. V is TRBV20-1 and J is TRBJ2-7, with D possibly TRBD1 on 6 matching bases. Germline lookup yields CDR1 DFQATT and CDR2 SNEGSKA (reference sequence). The CDR3 runs 13 residues. The V and J ends lost 3 bases and 0 bases respectively, with 9 bases between them. The CDR3 region is CSARQGSSYEQYF. The CDR3 DNA follows: TGCAGTGCTAGGCAGGGGAGCTCCTACGAGCAGTACTTC.

A few counts support this clonotype. The chain recombines TRBV5-4 with TRBJ2-7, with 12 positions matching TRBD2. CDR3 length: 18 amino acids. CDR1 and CDR2 from the germline V gene are SGHNT and YYREEE (reference sequence). The junction had 11 bases not matched to a gene; V was cut back by 0 bases and J by 4 bases. The CDR3 loop is CASSLGLAGGPRMYEQYF. In DNA form, the CDR3 reads TGTGCCAGCAGCTTGGGGCTAGCGGGGGGGCCAAGGATGTACGAGCAGTACTTC.

This clonotype was counted ten times or more. The genes are TRBV9 and TRBJ1-2; TRBD1 is a possible D gene (6 bases). CDR1 SGDLS and CDR2 YYNGEE come from the germline V gene. The CDR3 extends over 15 amino acids. V was shortened by 4 bases and J by 4 bases, with 17 bases between the two germline ends. The CDR3 coding sequence is TGTGCCAGCAGCTCTACAGGGTTAAAGCCCTATGGCTACACCTTC. This sequence encodes CASSSTGLKPYGYTF.

The sample holds many counts of this clonotype. The rearrangement uses TRBV20-1 and TRBJ2-7; D might be TRBD1 (5 bases). The CDR3 contains 13 residues. Germline-derived CDR1 and CDR2 are DFQATT and SNEGSKA (reference sequence). V was shortened by 4 bases and J by 0 bases, with 10 bases between the two germline ends. For the CDR3, the DNA is TGCAGTGCTAAAGAGGACACCTCCTACGAGCAGTACTTC. It codes for CSAKEDTSYEQYF.

This clonotype was found a few times. Since a much larger clone is just one base distant, this may be a read error. This chain joins TRBV14 and TRBJ1-2; D is unresolved. Germline-derived CDR1 and CDR2 are SGHDN and FVKESK. The CDR3 consists of 15 residues. CDR3 nucleotide sequence: TGTGCCAGCGGCCAAGGTTCGGTGGAATACTATGGCTACACCTTC. This gives the protein CASGQGSVEYYGYTF.

This clonotype was detected ten times or more. V is TRBV19 and J is TRBJ2-1; D call uncertain. V was cut by 3 bases and J by 8 bases, with 11 bases left in between. Germline values: CDR1 LNHDA, CDR2 SQIVND (reference sequence). The CDR3 covers 13 residues. Here the CDR3 reads CASSIWAMDEQFF. Here the CDR3 DNA reads TGTGCCAGTAGTATTTGGGCTATGGATGAGCAGTTCTTC.

The V gene is TRBV27, the J gene TRBJ2-7; possible D gene TRBD2, 6 bases. Germline V CDR1 and CDR2: MNHEY, SMNVEV (reference sequence). Between the trimmed V and J ends, which lost 5 bases and 0 bases, there was a span of 14 bases. This CDR3 is 15 amino acids long. The CDR3 DNA reads as TGTGCCAGCAGTCCCCTAGCGCCCCGCTCCTACGAGCAGTACTTC. It translates to CASSPLAPRSYEQYF.

This clonotype was counted many times. The rearrangement uses TRBV9 and TRBJ2-1; D is unresolved. This CDR3 region has 16 residues. Germline V gene sequence: CDR1 SGDLS, CDR2 YYNGEE. V shed 0 bases and J shed 3 bases, with 13 bases lying between them. The CDR3 reads CASSVGVGVRYNEQFF. CDR3 sequence (DNA): TGTGCCAGCAGCGTAGGGGTTGGGGTTCGCTACAATGAGCAGTTCTTC.